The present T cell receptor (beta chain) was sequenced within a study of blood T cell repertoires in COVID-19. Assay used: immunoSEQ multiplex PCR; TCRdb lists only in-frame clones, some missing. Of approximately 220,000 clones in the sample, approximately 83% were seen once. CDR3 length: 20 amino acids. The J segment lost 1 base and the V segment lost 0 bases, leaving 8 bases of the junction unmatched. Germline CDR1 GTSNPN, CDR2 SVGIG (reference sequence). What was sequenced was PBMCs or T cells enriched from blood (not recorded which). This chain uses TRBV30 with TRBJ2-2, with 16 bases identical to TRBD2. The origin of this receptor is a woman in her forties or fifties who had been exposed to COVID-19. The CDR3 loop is CAWSVKGLAGGLLNTGELFF. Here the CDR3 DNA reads TGTGCCTGGAGTGTGAAGGGACTAGCGGGGGGGCTCCTGAACACCGGGGAGCTGTTTTTT.